This T cell receptor (beta chain) was recorded in a study of CD8+CD57+ T cells in acquired aplastic anemia. Whole-study context: DNA from sorted CD4+ and CD8+ cells averaged about 3.2 ug.

Profiles of TCR beta VDJ and CDR3 were generated from a genomic DNA template. TCRdb recomputed calls from the reads with MiXCR, one row per CDR3 protein. The profile shows some 48,000 distinct CDR3 sequences, about 78% of them singletons. Concerning this clonotype: Its target is not known.

Study-wide results and caveats: Patients had twenty-nine CD8+ CDR3 sequences in common with controls (the shared set).

Source material: sorted CD4+, CD8+, or CD8+CD57+ T cells (not recorded which) from PBMCs. The receptor's source is a human donor in good health, serving as a control.

The CDR3 sequence is CASSVVDTAYEQYF. CDR3 bases: TGTGCCAGCAGCGTAGTGGATACTGCCTACGAGCAGTACTTC. The V gene is TRBV9, the J gene TRBJ2-7; unclear D gene. In germline, CDR1 is SGDLS, CDR2 YYNGEE. The CDR3 has 14 residues. V was cut by 0 bases and J by 2 bases, with 9 bases left in between.